The 18 T cell receptor beta chains below were found in one sample sequenced in a study of cytomegalovirus exposure and HLA in healthy donors. PCR primers comprised 60 Vbeta and 13 Jbeta primers. TCRdb keeps only in-frame clones here, not all; method: immunoSEQ multiplex PCR. Here the sample spans some 140,000 clones, roughly three quarters being singletons. Sequenced material: PBMCs. These TCRs come from a young man in good health and CMV-seronegative.

The chain joins TRBV4-3 to TRBJ2-1, with TRBD2 as a possible D gene (6 bases). This CDR3 has 14 residues. The ends were cut back, 0 bases at V and 4 bases at J, with 7 bases in the middle. Germline CDR1 is LGHNA and CDR2 is YSLEER. CDR3 amino acids: CASSQDGGYNEQFF. In DNA, the CDR3 is TGCGCCAGCAGCCAAGATGGGGGGTACAATGAGCAGTTCTTC.

In nucleotides, the CDR3 is TGCGCCAGCAGCTCCCTTAGTTTCAACACTGAAGCTTTCTTT. As protein: CASSSLSFNTEAFF. The rearrangement uses TRBV5-1 and TRBJ1-1; D not resolved. Between the trimmed V and J ends, which lost 3 bases and 2 bases, there was a span of 11 bases. Germline CDR1 reads SGHRS; CDR2 reads YFSETQ. The CDR3 spans 14 residues.

This clone was counted a few times. The chain carries TRBV6-5 and TRBJ1-2, with 7 bases identical to TRBD1. Germline assignment: CDR1 MNHEY and CDR2 SVGAGI. The CDR3 has 15 amino acids. Trimming cost V 1 base and J 4 bases; bases outside gene matches: 6. The CDR3: CASSYFPGQAYGYTF. DNA for the CDR3: TGTGCCAGCAGTTACTTCCCAGGACAGGCCTATGGCTACACCTTC.

This clone has only one observation. Other DNA variants within this sample encode the same CDR3. The chain carries TRBV7-2 and TRBJ1-1, with 7 bases aligning to TRBD1. This CDR3 has 13 residues. J was trimmed by 1 base and V by 5 bases; bases with no gene match: 1. Germline CDR1 reads SGHTA; CDR2 reads FQGNSA. This CDR3 reads CASSRDRNTEAFF. The DNA for the CDR3 is TGTGCCAGCAGCAGGGACAGGAACACTGAAGCTTTCTTT.

The chain uses TRBV10-3 and TRBJ2-1, with 7 bases aligning to TRBD1. J lost 6 bases, V lost 4 bases, and 0 bases had no gene match. The length of the CDR3 is 12 residues. Germline loops: CDR1 ENHRY, CDR2 SYGVKD. The CDR3 nucleotides are TGTGCCATCAGTGGACAGGGCAATGAGCAGTTCTTC. Its protein product is CAISGQGNEQFF.

This chain uses TRBV19 with TRBJ1-4; 7 bases align to TRBD1. From germline, CDR1 is LNHDA and CDR2 SQIVND (reference sequence). After removal of 8 bases from V and 3 bases from J, the junction contained 9 bases not matched to a gene. There are 15 residues in the CDR3. The CDR3 is CASGQGVVANEKLFF. The DNA for the CDR3 is TGTGCCAGTGGCCAGGGGGTCGTGGCTAATGAAAAACTGTTTTTT.

V and J are TRBV30 and TRBJ2-3, with a weak D call TRBD1 (6 bases). This CDR3 has 13 amino acids. V lost 2 bases, J lost 4 bases, and 10 bases lay in between. Per the germline V gene, CDR1 is GTSNPN and CDR2 is SVGIG (reference sequence). CDR3 nucleotides: TGTGCCTGGAGTTACAGGGCTCCAGATACGCAGTATTTT. It encodes CAWSYRAPDTQYF.

The chain links TRBV5-6 to TRBJ2-2; TRBD1 is a possible D gene (6 bases). V gave up 4 bases and J gave up 6 bases, with 19 bases separating them. CDR1 and CDR2 (germline): SGHDT, YYEEEE. The CDR3 is made up of 16 amino acids. CDR3 loop: CASSRPRTVDAGELFF. CDR3 DNA: TGTGCCAGCAGCCGCCCCCGGACAGTTGATGCCGGGGAGCTGTTTTTT. Variable domain in full (rest from reference TRBV5-6 and TRBJ2-2): DAGVTQSPTHLIKTRGQQVTLRCSPKSGHDTVSWYQQALGQGPQFIFQYYEEEERQRGNFPDRFSGHQFPNYSSELNVNALLLGDSALYLCASSRPRTVDAGELFFGEGSRLTVL.

The chain carries TRBV19 and TRBJ2-2; a possible D gene is TRBD2 (5 bases). The germline V gene encodes CDR1 LNHDA and CDR2 SQIVND (reference sequence). The germline V and J ends were trimmed by 2 bases and 1 base, with 5 bases remaining between them. The CDR3 is 14 amino acids. CDR3: CASSIRGNTGELFF. In nucleotides, the CDR3 is TGTGCCAGTAGTATACGGGGGAACACCGGGGAGCTGTTTTTT.

The table lists this clone with a count of one. The chain recombines TRBV15 with TRBJ2-7; tentatively, D is TRBD2 (5 bases). CDR3 length: 17 residues. Trimming stripped 0 bases from V and 5 bases from J, with 20 bases between. Germline V gives CDR1 LNHNV, CDR2 YYDKDF (reference sequence). The CDR3 nucleotides read TGTGCCACCAGCAGAGATGATGCGGGCGTACCCTTGAACGAGCAGTACTTC. Translating gives CATSRDDAGVPLNEQYF.

The chain joins TRBV7-8 to TRBJ2-6; 10 nucleotides line up with TRBD2. Trimming cost V 5 bases and J 0 bases; bases outside gene matches: 7. CDR3 length equals 18 residues. Germline V lookup: CDR1 SGHVS, CDR2 FQNEAQ. CDR3 protein: CASSRASGSYSGANVLTF. The CDR3 coding sequence is TGTGCCAGCAGCCGGGCTAGCGGGAGCTACTCTGGGGCCAACGTCCTGACTTTC.

V gene TRBV5-1 combines with J gene TRBJ2-2; 7 nucleotides agree with TRBD1. Trimming at V came to 2 bases and at J to 7 bases, leaving 8 bases not matched to a gene. CDR3 length equals 15 residues. Germline CDR1 reads SGHRS; CDR2 reads YFSETQ. The CDR3 region is CASSLGTVVGGELFF. CDR3 DNA sequence: TGCGCCAGCAGCTTAGGGACAGTCGTGGGCGGGGAGCTGTTTTTT. Filled out from reference TRBV5-1 and TRBJ2-2, the complete variable domain reads KAGVTQTPRYLIKTRGQQVTLSCSPISGHRSVSWYQQTPGQGLQFLFEYFSETQRNKGNFPGRFSGRQFSNSRSEMNVSTLELGDSALYLCASSLGTVVGGELFFGEGSRLTVL.

The V and J genes are TRBV15 and TRBJ1-1; D not resolved. The CDR3 sequence is 13 residues long. With 1 base removed from V and 6 bases from J, the gap between germline ends came to 9 bases. Germline V gene data show CDR1 as LNHNV and CDR2 as YYDKDF (reference sequence). CDR3 in DNA: TGTGCCACCAGCAGAGGAGGGAGGCCTGAAGCTTTCTTT. Translated: CATSRGGRPEAFF.

The chain has TRBV7-2 and TRBJ1-4; TRBD1 agrees at 8 bases. Germline V gene data show CDR1 as SGHTA and CDR2 as FQGNSA. The junction had 6 bases not matched to a gene; V was cut back by 2 bases and J by 7 bases. This CDR3 is built from 15 residues. The CDR3 nucleotides read TGTGCCAGCAGCTTACAGGGGGCATTTGGTGAAAAACTGTTTTTT. It yields the protein CASSLQGAFGEKLFF. Full variable domain (missing parts from reference TRBV7-2 and TRBJ1-4): GAGVSQSPSNKVTEKGKDVELRCDPISGHTALYWYRQSLGQGLEFLIYFQGNSAPDKSGLPSDRFSAERTGGSVSTLTIQRTQQEDSAVYLCASSLQGAFGEKLFFGSGTQLSVL.

The V and J genes are TRBV6-5 and TRBJ2-2, with a tentative D call TRBD2 (5 bases). Between the trimmed V and J ends, which lost 6 bases and 2 bases, there was a span of 13 bases. Germline V gene data show CDR1 as MNHEY and CDR2 as SVGAGI. The CDR3 totals 15 residues. The chain's CDR3 is CASRSRTFNTGELFF. CDR3 nucleotides: TGTGCCAGCAGGTCAAGGACTTTTAACACCGGGGAGCTGTTTTTT.

The V and J genes are TRBV5-1 and TRBJ2-3, with D perhaps matching TRBD2 (6 bases). The CDR3 spans 16 residues. CDR1 and CDR2 from the germline V gene are SGHRS and YFSETQ. Trimming took off 0 bases at V and 5 bases at J, with 16 bases between the two ends. The CDR3 sequence is CASSLGRDGIGDTQYF. The DNA of the CDR3 is TGCGCCAGCAGCTTGGGGCGGGACGGGATCGGAGATACGCAGTATTTT.

V usage is TRBV6-1 and J usage is TRBJ2-7; D is perhaps TRBD1 (6 bases). The CDR3 runs to 14 residues. Trimming took 2 bases from V and 4 from J, leaving 12 bases between them. Per germline, CDR1 MNHNS and CDR2 SASEGT. The CDR3 is CASSELDRLYEQYF. The DNA for the CDR3 is TGTGCCAGCAGTGAATTGGACAGACTTTACGAGCAGTACTTC.

The genes are TRBV30 and TRBJ2-1, with D uncertain. Trimming stripped 3 bases from V and 0 bases from J, with 9 bases between. CDR1 GTSNPN and CDR2 SVGIG come from the germline V gene (reference sequence). CDR3 length equals 14 residues. CDR3 sequence reads: CAWRSTPSYNEQFF. CDR3 DNA sequence: TGTGCCTGGAGGTCGACTCCCTCCTACAATGAGCAGTTCTTC.